This T cell receptor (beta chain) was sequenced for a study of CD8 T cells in ankylosing spondylitis. The sample holds many counts of this clonotype. One entry per CDR3 protein results from TCRdb running MiXCR on the 5' RACE reads. The table includes roughly 90,000 distinct CDR3 sequences, 8% to 10% detected once. The germline CDR1 and CDR2 sequences are MNHEY and SVGEGT. The length of the CDR3 is 16 residues. The J segment lost 2 bases and the V segment lost 3 bases, leaving 10 bases of the junction unmatched. This TCR was sampled from a male donor with ankylosing spondylitis or in good health (not recorded which). The sequencing sample was made of blood, either unsorted or a sorted T cell fraction (not recorded which). This chain links TRBV6-2 or TRBV6-3 with TRBJ2-7; 7 bases are shared with TRBD1. CDR3 sequence reads: CASSYRSGTVTYEQYF. DNA for the CDR3: TGTGCCAGCAGTTATCGATCGGGGACAGTTACCTACGAGCAGTACTTC.